These T cell receptor beta chains were read from a single sample in a study of blood T cell repertoires in COVID-19. Some clones are missing from TCRdb's copy, which holds only in-frame ones; the method was immunoSEQ multiplex PCR. The sample has 150,000 to 200,000 clones; roughly four fifths are singletons. Material: peripheral blood. The receptors here all came from a human donor in a cohort sampled during active COVID-19. The CDR3 runs from the conserved cysteine through the conserved F or W. The order of the fields is D gene, J gene, clone size, V gene, CDR3 protein, CDR3 DNA. D genes are given only for firm matches. Clone size is shown for a subset of rows, as once, few, many or a class of expanded clone.

D gene: .
J gene: TRBJ2-5
clone size: .
V gene: TRBV28
CDR3 protein: CASKTGIYLQETQYF
CDR3 DNA: TGTGCCAGTAAGACCGGGATTTACCTCCAAGAGACCCAGTACTTC

D gene: TRBD1
J gene: TRBJ2-5
clone size: .
V gene: TRBV6-2/TRBV6-3
CDR3 protein: CASSYPTGGQETQYF
CDR3 DNA: TGTGCCAGCAGTTACCCGACAGGGGGACAAGAGACCCAGTACTTC

D gene: .
J gene: TRBJ2-7
clone size: .
V gene: TRBV19
CDR3 protein: CASSATGSYEQYF
CDR3 DNA: TGTGCCAGTAGTGCCACAGGGTCCTACGAGCAGTACTTC

D gene: .
J gene: TRBJ2-1
clone size: .
V gene: TRBV19
CDR3 protein: CASSTPRFEQFF
CDR3 DNA: TGTGCCAGTAGTACCCCGAGGTTTGAGCAGTTCTTC

D gene: TRBD2
J gene: TRBJ2-3
clone size: .
V gene: TRBV6-2/TRBV6-3
CDR3 protein: CASSYQLGLGATDTQYF
CDR3 DNA: TGTGCCAGCAGTTACCAGTTGGGACTAGGGGCCACAGATACGCAGTATTTT

D gene: TRBD1
J gene: TRBJ1-1
clone size: .
V gene: TRBV7-9
CDR3 protein: CASTRDSHTEAFF
CDR3 DNA: TGTGCCAGCACCAGGGACAGCCACACTGAAGCTTTCTTT

D gene: .
J gene: TRBJ1-5
clone size: .
V gene: TRBV7-8
CDR3 protein: CASSSKIRDIFFQGNQPQHF
CDR3 DNA: TGTGCCAGCAGCTCAAAAATCCGGGACATTTTTTTCCAGGGCAATCAGCCCCAGCATTTT

D gene: TRBD2
J gene: TRBJ2-7
clone size: few
V gene: TRBV7-9
CDR3 protein: CASSPRGAGVYEQYF
CDR3 DNA: TGTGCCAGCAGCCCACGCGGGGCGGGGGTATACGAGCAGTACTTC

D gene: TRBD2
J gene: TRBJ2-3
clone size: .
V gene: TRBV19
CDR3 protein: CASSIGLAGGMDTQYF
CDR3 DNA: TGTGCCAGTAGTATAGGTTTAGCGGGGGGGATGGATACGCAGTATTTT

D gene: .
J gene: TRBJ2-2
clone size: .
V gene: TRBV10-3
CDR3 protein: CAISESRGNTGELFF
CDR3 DNA: TGTGCCATCAGTGAGTCAAGGGGGAACACCGGGGAGCTGTTTTTT

D gene: .
J gene: TRBJ1-1
clone size: once
V gene: TRBV28
CDR3 protein: CASSFGNPEAFF
CDR3 DNA: TGTGCCAGCAGTTTTGGCAATCCTGAAGCTTTCTTT

D gene: TRBD2
J gene: TRBJ2-5
clone size: .
V gene: TRBV7-7
CDR3 protein: CASSLAPSGEEETQYF
CDR3 DNA: TGTGCCAGCAGCTTAGCTCCTAGCGGGGAAGAGGAGACCCAGTACTTC

D gene: TRBD1
J gene: TRBJ2-5
clone size: .
V gene: TRBV11-3
CDR3 protein: CASRGQGETQYF
CDR3 DNA: TGTGCCAGCAGAGGACAGGGAGAGACCCAGTACTTC

D gene: .
J gene: TRBJ2-1
clone size: .
V gene: TRBV7-9
CDR3 protein: CASSRDLTYNEQFF
CDR3 DNA: TGTGCCAGCAGCCGGGACTTAACCTACAATGAGCAGTTCTTC

D gene: TRBD1
J gene: TRBJ2-5
clone size: once
V gene: TRBV6-2/TRBV6-3
CDR3 protein: CASSRTGLQSQETQYF
CDR3 DNA: TGTGCCAGCAGTCGGACAGGACTTCAATCCCAAGAGACCCAGTACTTC

D gene: .
J gene: TRBJ1-1
clone size: many
V gene: TRBV19
CDR3 protein: CATGGPLMNTEAFF
CDR3 DNA: TGTGCCACGGGGGGCCCATTAATGAACACTGAAGCTTTCTTT

D gene: .
J gene: TRBJ2-2
clone size: .
V gene: TRBV28
CDR3 protein: CASSQAGLSTGELFF
CDR3 DNA: TGTGCCAGCTCCCAAGCAGGGTTGAGCACCGGGGAGCTGTTTTTT

D gene: TRBD1
J gene: TRBJ2-1
clone size: .
V gene: TRBV29-1
CDR3 protein: CSVIAQMGDRVNEQFF
CDR3 DNA: TGCAGCGTCATAGCCCAAATGGGGGACAGGGTTAATGAGCAGTTCTTC

D gene: TRBD2
J gene: TRBJ2-1
clone size: .
V gene: TRBV19
CDR3 protein: CASSSNLAASSYNEQFF
CDR3 DNA: TGTGCCAGTAGTTCCAATCTAGCGGCAAGCTCCTACAATGAGCAGTTCTTC

D gene: .
J gene: TRBJ2-1
clone size: .
V gene: TRBV2
CDR3 protein: CASRTRLASPDNEQFF
CDR3 DNA: TGTGCCAGCCGCACCCGGCTGGCTAGTCCAGACAATGAGCAGTTCTTC

D gene: TRBD1
J gene: TRBJ2-2
clone size: once
V gene: TRBV27
CDR3 protein: CASLRDRSTGELFF
CDR3 DNA: TGTGCCAGTCTGAGGGACAGGAGCACCGGGGAGCTGTTTTTT

D gene: TRBD2
J gene: TRBJ2-3
clone size: .
V gene: TRBV2
CDR3 protein: CASTVLAGGPTDTQYF
CDR3 DNA: TGTGCCAGCACCGTACTAGCGGGGGGGCCCACAGATACGCAGTATTTT

D gene: .
J gene: TRBJ1-1
clone size: few
V gene: TRBV4-3
CDR3 protein: CASSQGGSKNTEAFF
CDR3 DNA: TGCGCCAGCAGCCAAGGGGGCAGTAAGAACACTGAAGCTTTCTTT

D gene: TRBD1
J gene: TRBJ2-5
clone size: once
V gene: TRBV7-9
CDR3 protein: CASFRGGQGKETQYF
CDR3 DNA: TGTGCCTCCTTTAGAGGCGGACAGGGCAAAGAGACCCAGTACTTC

D gene: TRBD1
J gene: TRBJ2-7
clone size: .
V gene: TRBV15
CDR3 protein: CATSLTTGAYEQYF
CDR3 DNA: TGTGCCACCAGCCTAACGACAGGGGCCTACGAGCAGTACTTC

D gene: .
J gene: TRBJ1-1
clone size: .
V gene: TRBV7-9
CDR3 protein: CASSLSQVPNTEAFF
CDR3 DNA: TGTGCCAGCAGCTTATCGCAGGTCCCGAACACTGAAGCTTTCTTT

D gene: .
J gene: TRBJ1-1
clone size: many
V gene: TRBV2
CDR3 protein: CASTTSGAGGTEAFF
CDR3 DNA: TGTGCCAGCACCACCTCTGGGGCGGGGGGCACTGAAGCTTTCTTT

D gene: .
J gene: TRBJ2-1
clone size: .
V gene: TRBV7-2
CDR3 protein: CASSLDLAYNEQFF
CDR3 DNA: TGTGCCAGCAGCTTAGACCTAGCCTACAATGAGCAGTTCTTC

D gene: TRBD1
J gene: TRBJ1-2
clone size: .
V gene: TRBV9
CDR3 protein: CASSPSDRVNYGYTF
CDR3 DNA: TGTGCCAGCAGCCCCTCGGACAGGGTTAACTATGGCTACACCTTC